This T cell receptor beta chain derives from a study of metastatic and nonmetastatic thyroid tumors. CDR1 is SGHRS and CDR2 is YFSETQ in the germline V gene. Trimming pared 4 bases from V and 7 bases from J, leaving 6 bases between. The CDR3 contains 12 residues. This clone has a single count. No patient received treatment before thyroid surgery. Using MiXCR, TCRdb re-called clones from the PCR reads. The table has over 11,000 clones, around a quarter seen once; the top ten hold around 7.8%. Sequenced sample: blood. The chain couples TRBV5-1 to TRBJ1-6; a possible D gene is TRBD1 (6 bases). This clonotype was sampled from a female donor with papillary thyroid cancer or a benign thyroid nodule (not recorded which). Some clones in this sample may be carry-over from other donors' samples. For the CDR3, the DNA is TGCGCCAGCAGCCAGGGGAATTCACCCCTCCACTTT. It yields the protein CASSQGNSPLHF.